This is a list of T cell receptor beta chains from one sample in a study of blood T cell repertoires in COVID-19. The assay was immunoSEQ multiplex PCR, and TCRdb's table has in-frame clones only and misses some. The sample includes 20,000 to 25,000 clones, approximately 84% seen only once; the top ten take 3% to 4.5%. Specimen: peripheral blood. Source of these receptors: a middle-aged man with active COVID-19. CDR3s include the opening cysteine and the closing phenylalanine or tryptophan. Fields, in order: clone size, D gene, V gene, J gene, CDR3 DNA, CDR3 protein. The D gene is left open where the match is weak. For some rows the clone size is stated as once, few or many, or as a class when expanded; others skip it.

size: .
D: .
V: TRBV2
J: TRBJ1-2
DNA: TGTGCCAGCAGTGTCACAGGGCACTATGGCTACACCTTC
CDR3: CASSVTGHYGYTF

size: .
D: .
V: TRBV4-3
J: TRBJ2-7
DNA: TGCGCCAGCAGCCAAGGACAGAACTACGAGCAGTACTTC
CDR3: CASSQGQNYEQYF

size: .
D: TRBD2
V: TRBV5-1
J: TRBJ2-2
DNA: TGCGCCAGCAGCGCTGCGGGGCTAGCGGGGAATCCCGGGGAGCTGTTTTTT
CDR3: CASSAAGLAGNPGELFF

size: .
D: .
V: TRBV2
J: TRBJ1-3
DNA: TGTGCCAGCCTTCAACCACAGGAACTCTCTGGAAACACCATATATTTT
CDR3: CASLQPQELSGNTIYF

size: .
D: .
V: TRBV4-1
J: TRBJ1-5
DNA: TGCGCCAGCAGCCCGTCGTTTACAGGGCGACTAATCCGAAGTCTAAATCAGCCCCAGCATTTT
CDR3: CASSPSFTGRLIRSLNQPQHF

size: .
D: .
V: TRBV5-5
J: TRBJ2-7
DNA: TGTGCCAGCAGCTTCCTAGGATACTCCTACGAGCAGTACTTC
CDR3: CASSFLGYSYEQYF

size: .
D: .
V: TRBV6-5
J: TRBJ1-1
DNA: TGTGCCAGCAGACGAACAGAGAACACTGAAGCTTTCTTT
CDR3: CASRRTENTEAFF

size: .
D: TRBD1
V: TRBV27
J: TRBJ1-1
DNA: TGTGCCAGCCTCTCGGGACAGGGGTCAACTGAAGCTTTCTTT
CDR3: CASLSGQGSTEAFF

size: few
D: TRBD1
V: TRBV19
J: TRBJ1-4
DNA: TGTGCCAGTAGTATCGGAGGGACAGCAACTAATGAAAAACTGTTTTTT
CDR3: CASSIGGTATNEKLFF

size: .
D: TRBD1
V: TRBV19
J: TRBJ1-4
DNA: TGTGCCAGTAGTATAGGGGGACAGGACTTTGAAAAACTGTTTTTT
CDR3: CASSIGGQDFEKLFF

size: once
D: TRBD1
V: TRBV19
J: TRBJ2-7
DNA: TGTGCCAGTAGTCCCGGGACAGAGTACGAGCAGTACTTC
CDR3: CASSPGTEYEQYF

size: .
D: .
V: TRBV5-4
J: TRBJ2-5
DNA: TGTGCCAGCAGCTCAAGGGGGACCCAAGAGACCCAGTACTTC
CDR3: CASSSRGTQETQYF

size: .
D: TRBD2
V: TRBV5-4
J: TRBJ2-3
DNA: TGTGCCAGCAGCTACCCTGGCGGGGGGGCCACAGATACGCAGTATTTT
CDR3: CASSYPGGGATDTQYF

size: .
D: TRBD2
V: TRBV3-1/TRBV3-2
J: TRBJ2-5
DNA: TGTGCCAGCAGCCAAGATGGATTAGCGGGGGAGACCCAGTACTTC
CDR3: CASSQDGLAGETQYF

size: .
D: .
V: TRBV18
J: TRBJ1-6
DNA: TGTGCCAGCTCCTCCAACGAGGACTATAATTCACCCCTCCACTTT
CDR3: CASSSNEDYNSPLHF

size: .
D: .
V: TRBV9
J: TRBJ2-3
DNA: TGTGCCAGCAGCGTAGAAAGGGAGCGCACAGATACGCAGTATTTT
CDR3: CASSVERERTDTQYF

size: .
D: .
V: TRBV6-5
J: TRBJ2-5
DNA: TGTGCCACGTCGGTCGGCGGACAAGAGACCCAGTACTTC
CDR3: CATSVGGQETQYF

size: .
D: .
V: TRBV5-4
J: TRBJ2-1
DNA: TGTGCCAGCAGCTTGGACGAGAATCCCTACAATGAGCAGTTCTTC
CDR3: CASSLDENPYNEQFF

size: .
D: TRBD1
V: TRBV5-8
J: TRBJ2-5
DNA: TGTGCCAGCAGCCCAGGACAGGGGACTCCAGAGACCCAGTACTTC
CDR3: CASSPGQGTPETQYF

size: .
D: TRBD2
V: TRBV11-2
J: TRBJ2-5
DNA: TGTGCCAGCAGCTCAGGGATAGGCGGGGGAAACCAAGAGACCCAGTACTTC
CDR3: CASSSGIGGGNQETQYF

size: .
D: TRBD2
V: TRBV5-1
J: TRBJ2-1
DNA: TGCGCCAGCAGCCCGGGACTAGGGGCCTACAATGAGCAGTTCTTC
CDR3: CASSPGLGAYNEQFF

size: .
D: TRBD1
V: TRBV7-8
J: TRBJ1-6
DNA: TGTGCCAGCAGCTTAGAGGGACAGGGTTCCTCCTATAATTCACCCCTCCACTTT
CDR3: CASSLEGQGSSYNSPLHF

size: .
D: .
V: TRBV5-5
J: TRBJ2-3
DNA: TGTGCCAGCAGCTCTCTATTCTACAGGGTGAGGACAGATACGCAGTATTTT
CDR3: CASSSLFYRVRTDTQYF

size: once
D: .
V: TRBV19
J: TRBJ1-5
DNA: TGTGCCAGTTGGACACTCTCCCAGGGACAGCCCCAGCATTTT
CDR3: CASWTLSQGQPQHF

size: .
D: TRBD1
V: TRBV25-1
J: TRBJ1-1
DNA: TGTGCCAGCAGTGATTGGGACAGGGTAGAGGCTGAAGCTTTCTTT
CDR3: CASSDWDRVEAEAFF

size: .
D: TRBD1
V: TRBV6-1
J: TRBJ2-7
DNA: TGTGCCAGCAGTGAATTTGGGACAGGGATTTCCGAGCAGTACTTC
CDR3: CASSEFGTGISEQYF

size: .
D: .
V: TRBV18
J: TRBJ2-5
DNA: TGTGCCAGCTCACCCGGAGAACAAGAGACCCAGTACTTC
CDR3: CASSPGEQETQYF

size: .
D: .
V: TRBV9
J: TRBJ2-2
DNA: TGTGCCAGCAGCGTAGGAGCTAACACCGGGGAGCTGTTTTTT
CDR3: CASSVGANTGELFF

size: few
D: .
V: TRBV18
J: TRBJ1-6
DNA: TGTGCCAGCTCTCCGGACAGAGGTCATAATTCACCCCTCCACTTT
CDR3: CASSPDRGHNSPLHF

size: .
D: TRBD2
V: TRBV7-6
J: TRBJ2-3
DNA: TGTGCCAGCAGCGCCCTGGGGACTAGCGGGGGGGATACAGATACGCAGTATTTT
CDR3: CASSALGTSGGDTDTQYF

size: .
D: .
V: TRBV4-3
J: TRBJ2-3
DNA: TGCGCCAGCAGCCAAGAGAGCAGGAATACAGATACGCAGTATTTT
CDR3: CASSQESRNTDTQYF

size: .
D: .
V: TRBV3-1/TRBV3-2
J: TRBJ2-1
DNA: TGTGCCAGCAGCCAGGGGGCTACTAGCGACTCCTACAATGAGCAGTTCTTC
CDR3: CASSQGATSDSYNEQFF

size: .
D: .
V: TRBV11-2
J: TRBJ2-7
DNA: TGTGCCAGCAGCTTAGTAGCGGGACAGGGACTTTACGAGCAGTACTTC
CDR3: CASSLVAGQGLYEQYF

size: .
D: TRBD2
V: TRBV3-1/TRBV3-2
J: TRBJ2-3
DNA: TGTGCCAGCAGCCAAGTGGGACTAGCGACAGATACGCAGTATTTT
CDR3: CASSQVGLATDTQYF

size: few
D: .
V: TRBV5-1
J: TRBJ2-1
DNA: TGCGCCAGCAGCTTATTAGCGAGGGTCTCCTACAATGAGCAGTTCTTC
CDR3: CASSLLARVSYNEQFF

size: .
D: .
V: TRBV5-1
J: TRBJ1-2
DNA: TGCGCCAGCAGCTTGGGGCAGGCCAACTATGGCTACACCTTC
CDR3: CASSLGQANYGYTF

size: .
D: TRBD2
V: TRBV19
J: TRBJ2-3
DNA: TGTGCCAGTAGTGGTCCCGGGACTAGCGGGGGGCACCCTAGCACAGATACGCAGTATTTT
CDR3: CASSGPGTSGGHPSTDTQYF

size: .
D: .
V: TRBV7-9
J: TRBJ2-1
DNA: TGTGCCAGCAGCTTGGGCTGGAATGAGCAGTTCTTC
CDR3: CASSLGWNEQFF

size: .
D: TRBD2
V: TRBV10-3
J: TRBJ2-5
DNA: TGTGCCATCAGTGCCCAGCGGGGGCCTCAAGAGACCCAGTACTTC
CDR3: CAISAQRGPQETQYF

size: .
D: .
V: TRBV3-1/TRBV3-2
J: TRBJ1-6
DNA: TGTGCCAGCAGCATTGTAGTGGATAATTCACCCCTCCACTTT
CDR3: CASSIVVDNSPLHF

size: once
D: TRBD2
V: TRBV3-1/TRBV3-2
J: TRBJ2-7
DNA: TGTGCCAGCAGCCAAGCCGGCGGGGGGTCCTCCTACGAGCAGTACTTC
CDR3: CASSQAGGGSSYEQYF

size: .
D: .
V: TRBV25-1
J: TRBJ2-1
DNA: TGTGCCAGCAGCGAGAATGAGCAGTTCTTC
CDR3: CASSENEQFF

size: .
D: TRBD1
V: TRBV3-1/TRBV3-2
J: TRBJ1-2
DNA: TGTGCCAGCAGCCACCTGGACAGGTCGGAAGGCTACACCTTC
CDR3: CASSHLDRSEGYTF

size: .
D: TRBD2
V: TRBV18
J: TRBJ2-1
DNA: TGTGCCAGCTTTGTGTCGCTAGCGGGGGGTAATGAGCAGTTCTTC
CDR3: CASFVSLAGGNEQFF

size: .
D: .
V: TRBV9
J: TRBJ1-4
DNA: TGTGCCAGCAGTGAGACGGCTTGGAGTGAAAAACTGTTTTTT
CDR3: CASSETAWSEKLFF

size: .
D: .
V: TRBV6-5
J: TRBJ1-5
DNA: TGTGCCAGCAAGACAGGCGGGTATAGCAATCAGCCCCAGCATTTT
CDR3: CASKTGGYSNQPQHF

size: .
D: .
V: TRBV14
J: TRBJ2-5
DNA: TGTGCCAGCAGCCAAGCGGCAGGGCCGAACCAAGAGACCCAGTACTTC
CDR3: CASSQAAGPNQETQYF

size: .
D: .
V: TRBV29-1
J: TRBJ2-7
DNA: TGCAGCGTGGGCTGGCCCAACTACGAGCAGTACTTC
CDR3: CSVGWPNYEQYF

size: .
D: .
V: TRBV5-1
J: TRBJ2-1
DNA: TGCGCCAGCAGATTCGGACAGTCCAATGAGCAGTTCTTC
CDR3: CASRFGQSNEQFF

size: .
D: .
V: TRBV2
J: TRBJ2-7
DNA: TGTGCCAGCAGCGGGGACAACAACAAGCAGTACTTC
CDR3: CASSGDNNKQYF

size: .
D: TRBD2
V: TRBV5-1
J: TRBJ2-1
DNA: TGCGCCAGCAGCTTGTATGGCGGGGGGGTGGATGAGCAGTTCTTC
CDR3: CASSLYGGGVDEQFF

size: .
D: .
V: TRBV19
J: TRBJ1-2
DNA: TGTGCCAGTAGTATAAATACAGGGTCCTATGGCTACACCTTC
CDR3: CASSINTGSYGYTF

size: once
D: TRBD1
V: TRBV9
J: TRBJ1-5
DNA: TGTGCCAGCAGCGGACAGGGTAGCAATCAGCCCCAGCATTTT
CDR3: CASSGQGSNQPQHF

size: .
D: TRBD1
V: TRBV12-3/TRBV12-4
J: TRBJ1-2
DNA: TGTGCCAGCCAGAGACAGGGCAACTATGGCTACACCTTC
CDR3: CASQRQGNYGYTF

size: .
D: .
V: TRBV3-1/TRBV3-2
J: TRBJ2-7
DNA: TGTGCCAGCAGCCCAACTACCGGGGGCGAGCAGTACTTC
CDR3: CASSPTTGGEQYF

size: .
D: .
V: TRBV14
J: TRBJ2-1
DNA: TGTGCCAGCAGCCACAGGGATCGGTCCTACAATGAGCAGTTCTTC
CDR3: CASSHRDRSYNEQFF

size: .
D: .
V: TRBV7-2
J: TRBJ1-2
DNA: TGTGCCAGCAGCTTAGAAGGCGCGGGCGGCTATGGCTACACCTTC
CDR3: CASSLEGAGGYGYTF

size: .
D: .
V: TRBV6-2/TRBV6-3
J: TRBJ2-1
DNA: TGTGCCAGCAGTTACCGCGCGCGCTCCTACAATGAGCAGTTCTTC
CDR3: CASSYRARSYNEQFF

size: .
D: .
V: TRBV7-2
J: TRBJ2-4
DNA: TGTGCCAGCAGCGAGCTGTTCAAAAACATTCAGTACTTC
CDR3: CASSELFKNIQYF